Described below is a single T cell receptor beta chain sequence and its context. Its antigen is unknown. The data are from a study of T cell responses to AZD1222 COVID-19 vaccine. Whole-study results and caveats: Two AZD1222 administrations were followed by greater Spike-specific TCR breadth and depth.

Assay used: immunoSEQ multiplex PCR; TCRdb lists only in-frame clones, some missing. The sample has over 120,000 clones, 85% to 95% seen once. V was pared by 3 bases and J by 3 bases, with 6 bases of the junction left unmatched. This CDR3 region has 15 residues. Germline V gene sequence: CDR1 DFQATT, CDR2 SNEGSKA (reference sequence). Sequencing was performed on peripheral blood, taken on day 0 of AZD1222 vaccination. The genes are TRBV20-1 and TRBJ2-7; 12 positions agree with TRBD2. This receptor was identified in an adult in good health. Here the CDR3 reads CSASKGLAGLYEQYF. The CDR3 DNA reads TGCAGTGCTAGTAAAGGACTAGCGGGACTCTACGAGCAGTACTTC.